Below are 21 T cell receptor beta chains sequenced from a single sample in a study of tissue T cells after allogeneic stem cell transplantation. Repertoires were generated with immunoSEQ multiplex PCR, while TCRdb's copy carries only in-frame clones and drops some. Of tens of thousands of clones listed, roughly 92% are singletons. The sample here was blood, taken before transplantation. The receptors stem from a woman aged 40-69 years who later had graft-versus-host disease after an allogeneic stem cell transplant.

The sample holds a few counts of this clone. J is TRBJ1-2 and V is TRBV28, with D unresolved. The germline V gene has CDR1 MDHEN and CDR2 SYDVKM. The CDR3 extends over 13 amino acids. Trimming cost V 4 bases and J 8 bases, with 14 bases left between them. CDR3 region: CASSWNPERGYTF. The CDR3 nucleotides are TGTGCCAGCAGTTGGAACCCCGAAAGGGGCTACACCTTC.

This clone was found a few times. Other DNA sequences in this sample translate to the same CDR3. The CDR3 DNA follows: TGTGCCAGCAGTTACCGGGAGACAGATACGCAGTATTTT. It encodes CASSYRETDTQYF. This sequence joins TRBV6-2 or TRBV6-3 and TRBJ2-3; D perhaps matches TRBD2 (6 bases). CDR1 MNHEY and CDR2 SVGEGT come from the germline V gene. CDR3 size: 13 residues. Trimming took off 2 bases at V and 3 bases at J, with 6 bases between the two ends.

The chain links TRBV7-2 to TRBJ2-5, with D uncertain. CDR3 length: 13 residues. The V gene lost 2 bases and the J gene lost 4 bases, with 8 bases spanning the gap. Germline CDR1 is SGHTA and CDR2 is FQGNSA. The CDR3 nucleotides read TGTGCCAGCAGCTTACCCCCCCGAGAGACCCAGTACTTC. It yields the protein CASSLPPRETQYF.

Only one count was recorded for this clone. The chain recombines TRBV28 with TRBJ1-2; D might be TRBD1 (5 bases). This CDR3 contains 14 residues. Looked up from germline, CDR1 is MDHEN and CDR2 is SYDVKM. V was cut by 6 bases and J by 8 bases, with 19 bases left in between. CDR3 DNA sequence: TGTGCCAGCAGCCGCGGGCTCCTTAAGGGGGGCTACACCTTC. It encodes CASSRGLLKGGYTF.

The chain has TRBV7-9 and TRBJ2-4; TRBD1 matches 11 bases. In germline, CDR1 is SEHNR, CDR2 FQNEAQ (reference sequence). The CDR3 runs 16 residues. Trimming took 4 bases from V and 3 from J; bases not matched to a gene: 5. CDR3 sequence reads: CASSYRGQGVKNIQYF. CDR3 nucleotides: TGTGCCAGCAGCTACCGGGGACAGGGGGTCAAAAACATTCAGTACTTC.

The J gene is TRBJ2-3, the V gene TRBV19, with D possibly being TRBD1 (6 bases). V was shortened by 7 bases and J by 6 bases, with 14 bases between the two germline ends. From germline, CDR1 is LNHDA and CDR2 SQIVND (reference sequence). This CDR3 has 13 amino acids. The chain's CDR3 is CASNPTGGDTQYF. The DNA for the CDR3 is TGTGCCAGTAACCCGACAGGCGGCGATACGCAGTATTTT.

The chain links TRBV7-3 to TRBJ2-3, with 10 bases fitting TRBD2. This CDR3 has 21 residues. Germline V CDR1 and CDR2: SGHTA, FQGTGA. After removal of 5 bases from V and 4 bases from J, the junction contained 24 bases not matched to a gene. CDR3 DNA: TGTGCCAGCAGCGAAAAGGGCTTAGCGGGAGGCCCCTCGCGTGAGGCAGATACGCAGTATTTT. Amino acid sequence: CASSEKGLAGGPSREADTQYF.

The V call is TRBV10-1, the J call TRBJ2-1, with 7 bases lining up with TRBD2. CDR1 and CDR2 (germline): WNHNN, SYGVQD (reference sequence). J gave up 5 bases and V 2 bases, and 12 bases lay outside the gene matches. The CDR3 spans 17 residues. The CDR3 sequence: CASSETRTSRPNNEQFF. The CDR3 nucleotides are TGCGCCAGCAGTGAGACTAGGACTAGTCGACCTAACAATGAGCAGTTCTTC.

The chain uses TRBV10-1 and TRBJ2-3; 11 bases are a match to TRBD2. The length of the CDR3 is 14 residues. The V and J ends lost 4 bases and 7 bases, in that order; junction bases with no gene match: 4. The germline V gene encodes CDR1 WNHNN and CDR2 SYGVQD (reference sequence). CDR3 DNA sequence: TGCGCCAGCAGTGGGCTAGCGGGAGGATATACGCAGTATTTT. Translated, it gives CASSGLAGGYTQYF.

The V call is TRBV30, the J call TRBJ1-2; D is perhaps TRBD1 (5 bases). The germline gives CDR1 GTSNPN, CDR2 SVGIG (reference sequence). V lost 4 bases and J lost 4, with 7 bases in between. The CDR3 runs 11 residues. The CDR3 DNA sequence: TGTGCCTGGATGACAGCCTATGGCTACACCTTC. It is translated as CAWMTAYGYTF.

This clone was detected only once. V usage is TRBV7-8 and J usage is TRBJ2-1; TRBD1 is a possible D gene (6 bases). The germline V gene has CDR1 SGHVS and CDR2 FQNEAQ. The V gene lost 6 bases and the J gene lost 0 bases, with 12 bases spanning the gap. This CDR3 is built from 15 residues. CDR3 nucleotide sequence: TGTGCCAGCAGTCTCCAGGGACACTCCTACAATGAGCAGTTCTTC. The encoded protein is CASSLQGHSYNEQFF.

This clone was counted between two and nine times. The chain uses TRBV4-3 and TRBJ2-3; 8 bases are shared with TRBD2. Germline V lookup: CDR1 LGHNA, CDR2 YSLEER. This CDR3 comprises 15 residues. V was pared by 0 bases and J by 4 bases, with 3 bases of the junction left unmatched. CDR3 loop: CASSQDPLAADTQYF. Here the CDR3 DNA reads TGCGCCAGCAGCCAAGACCCACTAGCGGCAGATACGCAGTATTTT.

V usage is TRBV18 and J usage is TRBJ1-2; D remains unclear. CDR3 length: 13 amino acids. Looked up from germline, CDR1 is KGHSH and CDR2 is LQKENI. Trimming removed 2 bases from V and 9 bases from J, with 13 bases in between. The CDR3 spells CASSPDRHDRYTF. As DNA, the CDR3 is TGTGCCAGCTCACCAGACCGACATGACCGCTACACCTTC. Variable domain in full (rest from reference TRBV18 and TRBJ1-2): NAGVMQNPRHLVRRRGQEARLRCSPMKGHSHVYWYRQLPEEGLKFMVYLQKENIIDESGMPKERFSAEFPKEGPSILRIQQVVRGDSAAYFCASSPDRHDRYTFGSGTRLTVV.

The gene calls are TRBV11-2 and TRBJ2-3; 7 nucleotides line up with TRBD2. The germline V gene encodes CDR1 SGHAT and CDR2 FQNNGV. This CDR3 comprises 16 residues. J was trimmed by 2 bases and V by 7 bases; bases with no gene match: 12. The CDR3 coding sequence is TGTGCCAGCAAACCGGAGCGAGGGAGGGCCACAGATACGCAGTATTTT. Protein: CASKPERGRATDTQYF.

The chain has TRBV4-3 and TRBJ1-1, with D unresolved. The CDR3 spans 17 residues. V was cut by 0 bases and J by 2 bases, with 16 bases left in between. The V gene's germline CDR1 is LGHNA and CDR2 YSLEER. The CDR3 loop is CASSQEWAAELNTEAFF. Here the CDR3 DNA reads TGCGCCAGCAGCCAAGAGTGGGCAGCGGAACTTAACACTGAAGCTTTCTTT.

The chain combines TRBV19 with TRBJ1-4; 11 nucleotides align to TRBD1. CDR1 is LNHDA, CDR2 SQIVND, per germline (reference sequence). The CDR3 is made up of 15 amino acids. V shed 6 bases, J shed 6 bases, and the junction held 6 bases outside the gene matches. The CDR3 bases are TGTGCCAGTAGGGACAGGGGGCGAGGTGATGAAAAACTGTTTTTT. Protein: CASRDRGRGDEKLFF.

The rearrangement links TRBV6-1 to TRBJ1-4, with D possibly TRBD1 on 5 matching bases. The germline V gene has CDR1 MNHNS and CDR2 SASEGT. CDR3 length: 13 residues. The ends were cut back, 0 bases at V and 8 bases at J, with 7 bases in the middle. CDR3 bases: TGTGCCAGCAGTGAAGCTCCAGGGGAAAAACTGTTTTTT. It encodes CASSEAPGEKLFF.

The CDR3 nucleotides are TGTGCCAGCAGTCTATTCCCGGGACAGAATTACGAGCAGTACTTC. Translation: CASSLFPGQNYEQYF. V usage is TRBV7-2 and J usage is TRBJ2-7; 7 bases fit TRBD1. V lost 6 bases and J lost 4; bases outside the gene matches: 12. Germline-derived CDR1 and CDR2 are SGHTA and FQGNSA. The CDR3 extends over 15 amino acids.

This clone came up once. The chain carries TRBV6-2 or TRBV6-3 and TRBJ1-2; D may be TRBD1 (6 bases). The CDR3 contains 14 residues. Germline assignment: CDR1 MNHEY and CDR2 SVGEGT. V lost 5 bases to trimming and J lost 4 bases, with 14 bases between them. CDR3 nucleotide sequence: TGTGCCAGCAGTGGATCAGGGGAACCCTATGGCTACACCTTC. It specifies CASSGSGEPYGYTF.

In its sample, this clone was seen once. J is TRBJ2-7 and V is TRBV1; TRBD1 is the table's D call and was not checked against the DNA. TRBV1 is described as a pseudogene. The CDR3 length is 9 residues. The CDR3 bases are TGCACCGGCCCATACGAGCAGTACTTC. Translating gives CTGPYEQYF.

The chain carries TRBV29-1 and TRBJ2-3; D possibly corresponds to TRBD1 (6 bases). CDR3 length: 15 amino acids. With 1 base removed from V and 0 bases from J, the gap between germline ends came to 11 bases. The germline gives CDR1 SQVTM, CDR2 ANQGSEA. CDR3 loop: CSVEAGTTSTDTQYF. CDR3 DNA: TGCAGCGTTGAAGCCGGGACAACTAGCACAGATACGCAGTATTTT.